This passage covers 23 T cell receptor beta chains from one sample sequenced in a study of sequential checkpoint blockade in melanoma. The treatment here: randomized to nivolumab then ipilimumab (arm A) or the reverse (arm B). Profiled with immunoSEQ multiplex PCR; TCRdb holds only in-frame clones, not every one. Among 30,000 to 40,000 clones listed, approximately 84% were seen once. Sequencing used CD8+ T cells sorted from blood (inferred from file names), obtained from a patient given nivolumab and ipilimumab in sequence. The receptor set was obtained from a human donor with melanoma.

The J gene is TRBJ2-3, the V gene TRBV6-6; TRBD2 aligns across 12 bases. CDR1 is MNHNY, CDR2 SVGAGI, per germline (reference sequence). The CDR3 runs to 16 residues. V was clipped by 3 bases and J by 1 base; unmatched bases: 2. CDR3 sequence: CASSYGLAGRTDTQYF. DNA of the CDR3: TGTGCCAGCAGTTATGGACTAGCGGGGCGCACAGATACGCAGTATTTT.

The chain has TRBV7-9 and TRBJ2-7, with D unresolved. Trimming stripped 5 bases from V and 2 bases from J, with 10 bases between. Germline loops: CDR1 SEHNR, CDR2 FQNEAQ (reference sequence). CDR3 size: 13 residues. CDR3 in amino acids: CASSVTVAYEQYF. The CDR3 DNA follows: TGTGCCAGCAGCGTTACGGTGGCCTACGAGCAGTACTTC. The full variable domain, rest sourced from reference TRBV7-9 and TRBJ2-7, is DTGVSQNPRHKITKRGQNVTFRCDPISEHNRLYWYRQTLGQGPEFLTYFQNEAQLEKSRLLSDRFSAERPKGSFSTLEIQRTEQGDSAMYLCASSVTVAYEQYFGPGTRLTVT.

The J gene is TRBJ2-7, the V gene TRBV4-1, with 10 positions matching TRBD1. The CDR3 has 13 residues. CDR1 and CDR2 from the germline V gene are MGHRA and YSYEKL. J lost 5 bases, V lost 6 bases, and 4 bases had no gene match. CDR3 protein: CASRRQGAHEQYF. DNA of the CDR3: TGCGCCAGCAGGCGACAGGGGGCCCACGAGCAGTACTTC.

The chain couples TRBV6-1 to TRBJ2-7; D is unresolved. The V and J ends lost 2 bases and 3 bases respectively, with 11 bases between them. This CDR3 comprises 14 residues. Per the germline V gene, CDR1 is MNHNS and CDR2 is SASEGT. DNA of the CDR3: TGTGCCAGCAGTGAACAAGAGGAACTCTACGAGCAGTACTTC. Protein product: CASSEQEELYEQYF.

For the CDR3, the DNA is TGTGCCAGCAGCTGGGGGGGGAATGAGTACGAGCAGTACTTC. Translation: CASSWGGNEYEQYF. The chain is built from TRBV11-2 and TRBJ2-7; 7 positions match TRBD2. J was trimmed by 4 bases and V by 4 bases; bases with no gene match: 7. The CDR3 has 14 amino acids. Per the germline V gene, CDR1 is SGHAT and CDR2 is FQNNGV.

The table lists this clone with a count of one. The chain uses TRBV6-5 and TRBJ2-3; a weak D match, TRBD1 (6 bases). Trimming shortened V by 6 bases and J by 6 bases, and 10 bases separated the two germline ends. CDR1 is MNHEY, CDR2 SVGAGI, per germline. The CDR3 totals 12 residues. The CDR3 DNA follows: TGTGCCAGCAGCTACCAGGGGGATACGCAGTATTTT. This codes for CASSYQGDTQYF.

The chain employs TRBV15 and TRBJ2-1; TRBD2 agrees at 11 bases. Germline V gene sequence: CDR1 LNHNV, CDR2 YYDKDF (reference sequence). The CDR3 is made up of 18 amino acids. V lost 0 bases, J lost 7 bases, and 11 bases stayed unmatched. CDR3 region: CATSRDGTTSGSSNEQFF. CDR3 DNA sequence: TGTGCCACCAGCAGAGATGGAACCACTAGCGGGAGTTCAAATGAGCAGTTCTTC.

The chain links TRBV6-1 to TRBJ2-5, with D unclear. The end of the DNA fits TRBJ2-7 better, so the J call may be wrong. Germline V lookup: CDR1 MNHNS, CDR2 SASEGT. The CDR3 has 14 amino acids. In nucleotides, the CDR3 is TGTGCCAGCAGTGAAGCGATGGGCTTCTACGAGCAGTACTTC. It codes for CASSEAMGFYEQYF.

CDR3 amino acids: CASSKSGQNYGYTF. The CDR3 DNA reads as TGTGCCAGCAGCAAATCGGGACAGAACTATGGCTACACCTTC. The V gene is TRBV2, the J gene TRBJ1-2, with TRBD1 matching over 7 bases. The CDR3 consists of 14 residues. CDR1 and CDR2 (germline): SNHLY, FYNNEI. With V trimmed by 6 bases and J by 2 bases, 6 bases remained unmatched.

The chain uses TRBV5-1 and TRBJ2-1; D unclear. The V end was cut by 4 bases, the J end by 0 bases, with 8 bases between. Germline CDR1 and CDR2: SGHRS and YFSETQ. The length of the CDR3 is 14 residues. CDR3 residues: CASSPVPSYNEQFF. The CDR3 DNA reads as TGCGCCAGCAGCCCGGTCCCCTCCTACAATGAGCAGTTCTTC.

The chain carries TRBV9 and TRBJ2-1; D call uncertain. The CDR3 is 16 amino acids. CDR1 is SGDLS, CDR2 YYNGEE, per germline. Trimming took 0 bases from V and 8 from J, leaving 18 bases between them. CDR3 sequence (DNA): TGTGCCAGCAGCGTAGGAGCGAGACTTACCGATGATGAGCAGTTCTTC. Translation gives CASSVGARLTDDEQFF.

The chain employs TRBV4-1 and TRBJ2-2; TRBD2 might be the D (5 bases). Germline CDR1 MGHRA, CDR2 YSYEKL. This CDR3 is 16 amino acids long. V was trimmed by 4 bases and J by 6 bases, leaving 18 bases between them. The CDR3 DNA reads as TGCGCCAGCAGCCCAAGATCGGGAATGCTAGCCGGGGAGCTGTTTTTT. This gives the protein CASSPRSGMLAGELFF.

This sequence joins TRBV19 and TRBJ1-4; possible D gene TRBD1, 5 bases. Trimming shortened V by 6 bases and J by 6 bases, and 23 bases separated the two germline ends. In germline, CDR1 is LNHDA, CDR2 SQIVND (reference sequence). The CDR3 runs 17 residues. The CDR3, as DNA: TGTGCCAGTAGCTCCCCCCTGGCAGGGCCGGTGGATGAAAAACTGTTTTTT. This gives the protein CASSSPLAGPVDEKLFF.

The chain links TRBV14 to TRBJ2-7; 8 nucleotides agree with TRBD1. CDR1 is SGHDN, CDR2 FVKESK, per germline. J gave up 6 bases and V 4 bases, and 14 bases lay outside the gene matches. The CDR3 extends over 16 amino acids. CDR3 sequence (DNA): TGTGCCAGCAGCCTGCTGGGCGGGACAGGCCTGATCGAGCAGTACTTC. It encodes CASSLLGGTGLIEQYF.

The chain couples TRBV28 to TRBJ2-3, with 7 nucleotides matching TRBD1. CDR3 size: 16 residues. Trimming removed 7 bases from V and 2 bases from J; junction bases left unmatched: 12. Germline loops: CDR1 MDHEN, CDR2 SYDVKM. The CDR3 here is CASNELVGTATDTQYF. The CDR3, as DNA: TGTGCCAGCAACGAGTTAGTAGGGACAGCCACAGATACGCAGTATTTT.

The chain uses TRBV6-1 and TRBJ2-3; TRBD2 matches 8 bases. CDR1 and CDR2 (germline): MNHNS, SASEGT. The J segment lost 3 bases and the V segment lost 8 bases, leaving 10 bases of the junction unmatched. The CDR3 is 15 amino acids. This CDR3 reads CASVEFSGMTDTQYF. CDR3 bases: TGTGCCAGCGTCGAATTTAGCGGGATGACAGATACGCAGTATTTT.

V usage is TRBV19 and J usage is TRBJ1-1; D is perhaps TRBD1 (5 bases). This CDR3 is 12 amino acids long. Germline V CDR1 and CDR2: LNHDA, SQIVND (reference sequence). Deletions cut 3 bases from V and 8 bases from J, with 10 bases between. CDR3 in DNA: TGTGCCAGTAGTATTTTGGGGCGCGAAGCTTTCTTT. It yields the protein CASSILGREAFF.

This clone was found a few times. This sequence joins TRBV4-1 and TRBJ1-2; D is unclear. The V end was cut by 0 bases, the J end by 0 bases, with 8 bases between. Germline loops: CDR1 MGHRA, CDR2 YSYEKL. CDR3 length: 15 amino acids. In nucleotides, the CDR3 is TGCGCCAGCAGCCAAGAGGAGTTGACTAACTATGGCTACACCTTC. Encoded protein: CASSQEELTNYGYTF.

The rearrangement joins TRBV27 to TRBJ2-3; 9 bases map to TRBD1. This CDR3 has 15 amino acids. The germline gives CDR1 MNHEY, CDR2 SMNVEV (reference sequence). With 2 bases clipped from V and 4 bases from J, the junction kept 4 bases outside the gene matches. CDR3 DNA: TGTGCCAGCAGTTTAAGGGACAGGGTACCAGATACGCAGTATTTT. Protein sequence: CASSLRDRVPDTQYF.

The chain uses TRBV5-4 and TRBJ2-1; D ambiguous. Deletions cut 0 bases from V and 3 bases from J, with 4 bases between. The germline V gene encodes CDR1 SGHNT and CDR2 YYREEE (reference sequence). The CDR3 runs to 13 residues. The CDR3 loop reads CASSLGDYNEQFF. As DNA, the CDR3 is TGTGCCAGCAGCTTGGGAGACTACAATGAGCAGTTCTTC.

The chain combines TRBV28 with TRBJ1-1; possible D gene TRBD1, 5 bases. The CDR3 length is 16 residues. Trimming stripped 5 bases from V and 1 base from J, with 17 bases between. In germline, CDR1 is MDHEN, CDR2 SYDVKM. The CDR3 nucleotides read TGTGCCAGCAGTCCTGTAAGGGGCAGCAAGAACACTGAAGCTTTCTTT. Protein sequence: CASSPVRGSKNTEAFF.

The chain is built from TRBV19 and TRBJ2-1, with no clear D. Germline CDR1 and CDR2: LNHDA and SQIVND (reference sequence). Trimming removed 7 bases at V and 4 bases at J, with 11 bases between. CDR3 length: 13 amino acids. The DNA of the CDR3 is TGTGCCAGTAAGAACCTAATTTACAATGAGCAGTTCTTC. Protein product: CASKNLIYNEQFF.

The V gene is TRBV19, the J gene TRBJ2-1; D perhaps matches TRBD1 (7 bases). Germline V lookup: CDR1 LNHDA, CDR2 SQIVND (reference sequence). This CDR3 contains 12 residues. Trimming shortened V by 8 bases and J by 6 bases, and 11 bases separated the two germline ends. CDR3 sequence reads: CASSGGGNEQFF. The CDR3 coding sequence is TGTGCCAGTTCAGGGGGAGGCAATGAGCAGTTCTTC.